This T cell receptor beta chain came from a study of OX40 agonist ivuxolimab in advanced cancers. Whole-study context: The dose-escalation cohort was just under 85% male, with a mean age of around 60 years, ranging about 20 to 79.

Concerning this clone: What it binds is unknown. In the same sample, other DNA sequences code for this CDR3.

Profiled with immunoSEQ multiplex PCR; TCRdb holds only in-frame clones, not every one. This sample has roughly 70,000 clones, with roughly four fifths found just once. Study results and caveats: Compared with CD4+, CD8+ T cells on average had more expanded clones. At 0.1 to 3.0 mg/kg, CD4+ and CD8+ blood T cells expanded clonally by week 6. Some nonresponders also had low normalized T-cell clonal expansion.

Germline CDR1 is SEHNR and CDR2 is FQNEAQ (reference sequence). CDR3 size: 12 residues. V was shortened by 2 bases and J by 6 bases, with 4 bases between the two germline ends. The specimen was CD4+ or CD8+ T cells sorted from blood, collected in a trial of the OX40 agonist ivuxolimab. The chain carries TRBV7-9 and TRBJ2-2; D not certain. This clonotype was obtained from an adult with an advanced solid tumor such as melanoma, head and neck, liver or kidney cancer. The DNA for the CDR3 is TGTGCCAGCAGCTTAAGAGCCGGGGAGCTGTTTTTT. Translated, it gives CASSLRAGELFF.